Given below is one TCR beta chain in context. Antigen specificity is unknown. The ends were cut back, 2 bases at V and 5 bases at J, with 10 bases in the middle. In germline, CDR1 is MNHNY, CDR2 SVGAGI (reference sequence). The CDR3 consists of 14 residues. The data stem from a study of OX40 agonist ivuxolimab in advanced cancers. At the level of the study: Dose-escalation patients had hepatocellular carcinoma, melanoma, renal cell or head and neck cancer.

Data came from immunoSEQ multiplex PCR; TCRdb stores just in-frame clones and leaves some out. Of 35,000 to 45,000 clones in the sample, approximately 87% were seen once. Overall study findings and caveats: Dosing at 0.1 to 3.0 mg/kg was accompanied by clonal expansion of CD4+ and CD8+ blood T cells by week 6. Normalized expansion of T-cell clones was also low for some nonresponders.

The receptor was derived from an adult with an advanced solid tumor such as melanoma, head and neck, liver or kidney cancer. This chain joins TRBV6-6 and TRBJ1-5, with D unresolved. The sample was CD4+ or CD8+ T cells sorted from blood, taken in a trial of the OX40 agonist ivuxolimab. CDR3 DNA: TGTGCCAGCAGTTACAGATGGACGGATCAGCCCCAGCATTTT. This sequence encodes CASSYRWTDQPQHF.